The sequence of this TCR beta chain was determined in a study of OX40 agonist ivuxolimab in advanced cancers. The assay was immunoSEQ multiplex PCR, and TCRdb's table has in-frame clones only and misses some. The data contain tens of thousands of clones, approximately 86% of them singletons. V was clipped by 4 bases and J by 1 base; unmatched bases: 2. The CDR3 extends over 15 amino acids. Germline assignment: CDR1 PRHDT and CDR2 FYEKMQ (reference sequence). Sequenced here: CD4+ or CD8+ T cells sorted from blood, sampled in a trial of the OX40 agonist ivuxolimab. This sequence originates from an adult with an advanced solid tumor such as melanoma, head and neck, liver or kidney cancer. The chain links TRBV13 to TRBJ2-7, with TRBD2 identical over 12 bases. CDR3 residues: CASSSGLAGSYEQYF. The CDR3 nucleotides are TGTGCCAGCAGCTCCGGACTAGCGGGATCCTACGAGCAGTACTTC.